This entry lists 17 T cell receptor beta chains sequenced from one sample in a study of identical twins. TCRdb re-called the 5' RACE reads with MiXCR, one entry per CDR3 protein. This sample has around 530,000 distinct CDR3 sequences; nearly 15% occur once, and the top ten carry around 0.4%. These data also featured in a second study, about yellow fever vaccine responses in identical twins.

The sequencing sample was made of CD4+ T cells sorted from blood. Every receptor here comes from a young woman in good health.

The chain recombines TRBV6-2 or TRBV6-3 with TRBJ2-1; weak D call: TRBD2 (6 bases). The CDR3 has 16 amino acids. The V gene's germline CDR1 is MNHEY and CDR2 SVGEGT. V was shortened by 4 bases and J by 0 bases, with 13 bases between the two germline ends. The CDR3 region has the DNA TGTGCCAGCAGTTGGAGGGGCACAAGCTCCTACAATGAGCAGTTCTTC. Translated, it gives CASSWRGTSSYNEQFF.

This clonotype has ten or more counts. The V gene is TRBV5-1, the J gene TRBJ2-2; D uncertain. This CDR3 has 13 amino acids. Deletions cut 4 bases from V and 0 bases from J, with 4 bases between. CDR1 is SGHRS, CDR2 YFSETQ, per germline. CDR3 bases: TGCGCCAGCAGCCGTTCGAACACCGGGGAGCTGTTTTTT. It encodes CASSRSNTGELFF.

V is TRBV20-1 and J is TRBJ2-5, with a tentative D call TRBD2 (6 bases). V was shortened by 1 base and J by 3 bases, with 6 bases between the two germline ends. CDR3 size: 12 residues. CDR1 and CDR2 (germline): DFQATT, SNEGSKA (reference sequence). The CDR3 sequence is CSARVAEETQYF. The CDR3 coding sequence is TGCAGTGCTAGAGTAGCGGAAGAGACCCAGTACTTC.

This chain uses TRBV20-1 with TRBJ2-1, with D tentatively TRBD2 (6 bases). The CDR3 consists of 14 residues. Germline values: CDR1 DFQATT, CDR2 SNEGSKA (reference sequence). Trimming cost V 3 bases and J 0 bases, with 9 bases left between them. The CDR3 nucleotides are TGCAGTGCTAGGGCGGGAAACTCCTACAATGAGCAGTTCTTC. It yields the protein CSARAGNSYNEQFF.

This chain links TRBV18 with TRBJ2-1, with 9 nucleotides matching TRBD2. The germline gives CDR1 KGHSH, CDR2 LQKENI. The trim removed 6 bases at V and 2 bases at J, leaving 8 bases unmatched. There are 16 residues in the CDR3. CDR3 region: CASSGPSGATYNEQFF. CDR3 in DNA: TGTGCCAGCTCCGGTCCTAGCGGGGCTACCTACAATGAGCAGTTCTTC.

In DNA form, the CDR3 reads TGCGCCACCGGGACAAGTCAAGAGACCCAGTACTTC. This gives the protein CATGTSQETQYF. The genes are TRBV5-1 and TRBJ2-5; tentative D call: TRBD1 (6 bases). Looked up from germline, CDR1 is SGHRS and CDR2 is YFSETQ. The germline V and J ends were trimmed by 9 bases and 2 bases, with 11 bases remaining between them. The CDR3 spans 12 residues.

The chain carries TRBV19 and TRBJ2-7; the match to TRBD2 covers 9 bases. The CDR3 runs to 14 residues. J lost 6 bases, V lost 3 bases, and 6 bases had no gene match. The germline CDR1 and CDR2 sequences are LNHDA and SQIVND (reference sequence). CDR3 sequence reads: CASSIIAGETEQYF. CDR3 in DNA: TGTGCCAGTAGTATCATAGCGGGAGAAACCGAGCAGTACTTC.

The chain couples TRBV5-1 to TRBJ2-1; 7 bases are a match to TRBD2. V was pared by 4 bases and J by 6 bases, with 7 bases of the junction left unmatched. This CDR3 has 14 amino acids. CDR1 and CDR2 (germline): SGHRS, YFSETQ. The CDR3 nucleotides read TGCGCCAGCAGCCTTGGACTAGTTAGCAATGAGCAGTTCTTC. It codes for CASSLGLVSNEQFF.

The table lists this clonotype with a few counts. V usage is TRBV4-1 and J usage is TRBJ1-1; 7 positions agree with TRBD1. V shed 0 bases and J 7 bases; nucleotides not matched to a gene: 8. The germline V gene has CDR1 MGHRA and CDR2 YSYEKL. This CDR3 contains 15 residues. The CDR3 DNA reads as TGCGCCAGCAGCCAAGATATTACAGGGGTAGGTGAAGCTTTCTTT. This translates into CASSQDITGVGEAFF.

The chain is built from TRBV3-1 and TRBJ2-5, with 13 nucleotides matching TRBD2. Losses at the gene ends were 3 bases for V and 13 bases for J; bases not matched to a gene: 5. Germline assignment: CDR1 LGHDT and CDR2 YNNKEL (reference sequence). This CDR3 has 13 residues. The CDR3 DNA sequence: TGTGCCAGCAGCCAGGGGACTAGCGGGAAAGGGTACTTC. Translating it yields CASSQGTSGKGYF.

This clonotype was seen more than once but under ten times. The rearrangement links TRBV29-1 to TRBJ2-1; TRBD1 might be the D (6 bases). The CDR3 length is 12 residues. V lost 5 bases and J 8 bases, leaving 13 bases between the germline ends. The germline gives CDR1 SQVTM, CDR2 ANQGSEA. The chain's CDR3 is CSVRDTLYEQFF. The CDR3 coding sequence is TGCAGCGTTAGGGACACCCTGTATGAGCAGTTCTTC.

This rearrangement joins TRBV15 to TRBJ1-1; D ambiguous. CDR3 length equals 14 residues. Trimming cost V 3 bases and J 6 bases, with 14 bases left between them. The V gene's germline CDR1 is LNHNV and CDR2 YYDKDF (reference sequence). The CDR3 protein is CATSRDLETAEAFF. The CDR3 nucleotides read TGTGCCACCAGCAGGGATCTGGAAACGGCTGAAGCTTTCTTT.

The rearrangement links TRBV6-1 to TRBJ2-7; 8 bases align to TRBD1. The CDR3 has 15 amino acids. Germline lookup yields CDR1 MNHNS and CDR2 SASEGT. Losses at the gene ends were 1 base for V and 4 bases for J; bases not matched to a gene: 6. CDR3 protein: CASSEGGTGSYEQYV. The CDR3, as DNA: TGTGCCAGCAGTGAAGGGGGGACAGGCTCTTACGAGCAGTACGTC.

The chain combines TRBV11-1 with TRBJ2-5; TRBD2 aligns across 11 bases. In germline, CDR1 is SGHAT, CDR2 FQDESV (reference sequence). V was pared by 4 bases and J by 3 bases, with 7 bases of the junction left unmatched. CDR3 length equals 16 residues. CDR3 sequence: CASSSGTSGKKETQYF. CDR3 coding DNA: TGTGCCAGCAGCTCCGGGACTAGCGGCAAGAAAGAGACCCAGTACTTC.

The genes are TRBV10-3 and TRBJ2-5, with 10 bases identical to TRBD2. This CDR3 region has 16 residues. Germline CDR1 reads ENHRY; CDR2 reads SYGVKD. Losses at the gene ends were 0 bases for V and 5 bases for J; bases not matched to a gene: 6. CDR3 sequence reads: CAISESLAGAGETQYF. The CDR3 coding sequence is TGTGCCATCAGTGAGTCCCTAGCGGGGGCCGGGGAGACCCAGTACTTC.

The V gene is TRBV4-1, the J gene TRBJ2-6, with D unclear. This CDR3 contains 16 residues. Germline CDR1 and CDR2: MGHRA and YSYEKL. V was clipped by 0 bases and J by 4 bases, with 10 bases between them. The CDR3 DNA sequence: TGCGCCAGCAGCCAAGATATTAGTGGCGGGGCCAACGTCCTGACTTTC. The encoded protein is CASSQDISGGANVLTF.

This clonotype showed up many times. The chain carries TRBV5-6 and TRBJ2-3, with 7 bases aligning to TRBD2. This CDR3 region has 16 residues. The trim removed 0 bases at V and 2 bases at J, leaving 6 bases unmatched. Looked up from germline, CDR1 is SGHDT and CDR2 is YYEEEE. The CDR3: CASSLDTSAFTDTQYF. CDR3 bases: TGTGCCAGCAGCTTGGATACTAGCGCCTTCACAGATACGCAGTATTTT.